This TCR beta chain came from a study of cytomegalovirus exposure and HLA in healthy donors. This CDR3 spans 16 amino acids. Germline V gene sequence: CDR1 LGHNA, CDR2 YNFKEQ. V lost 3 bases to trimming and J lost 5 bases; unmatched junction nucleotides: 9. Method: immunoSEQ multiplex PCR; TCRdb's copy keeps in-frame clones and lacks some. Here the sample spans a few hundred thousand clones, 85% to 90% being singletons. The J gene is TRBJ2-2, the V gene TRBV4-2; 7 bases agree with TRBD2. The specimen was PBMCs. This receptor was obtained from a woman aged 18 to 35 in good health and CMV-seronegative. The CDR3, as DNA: TGTGCCAGCAGCCACAGCGGGGCAGCAAGTACCGGGGAGCTGTTTTTT. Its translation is CASSHSGAASTGELFF.